The clone carrying this TCR beta chain was found a few times. These data are taken from a study of glioma-infiltrating T cells after dendritic cell vaccination. Study information: Autologous tumor lysate-pulsed dendritic cell vaccination was given between about 2003 and 2013.

Primers: 60 V beta forward and 13 J beta reverse. Produced via immunoSEQ multiplex PCR; TCRdb's table is partial and in-frame only. In the table there are tens of thousands of clones, 75% to 85% of which are singletons. The CDR3 has 19 residues. V gave up 2 bases and J gave up 4 bases; unmatched junction bases: 13. The germline V gene encodes CDR1 SGHNT and CDR2 YYREEE (reference sequence). This rearrangement joins TRBV5-4 to TRBJ2-7; 15 bases agree with TRBD2. Sequencing used blood, obtained before dendritic cell vaccination. The sequence derives from a human donor with glioblastoma. DNA of the CDR3: TGTGCCAGCAGCTTACACCCCAGGACTAGCGGGAGGGCCGGTTACGAGCAGTACTTC. Amino acids: CASSLHPRTSGRAGYEQYF. Together with reference TRBV5-4 and TRBJ2-7, the CDR3 gives the full variable domain: ETGVTQSPTHLIKTRGQQVTLRCSSQSGHNTVSWYQQALGQGPQFIFQYYREEENGRGNFPPRFSGLQFPNYSSELNVNALELDDSALYLCASSLHPRTSGRAGYEQYFGPGTRLTVT.